These T cell receptor beta chains were read from a single sample in a study of immune reconstitution after stem cell transplant in scleroderma. TCRdb processed the RT-PCR reads anew with MiXCR; each CDR3 protein has one entry. This table holds 2,500 to 3,500 distinct CDR3 sequences, around 8.3% found once. This sample was gathered before or after autologous hematopoietic stem cell transplantation (not recorded which). The receptors were sampled from a female donor with systemic sclerosis. The CDR3 runs from the conserved cysteine through the conserved F or W. D genes are given only for firm matches. Expanded clones get a size class; other rows say once, few or many, or leave the size out.

V gene	J gene	D gene	clone size	CDR3 protein	CDR3 DNA
TRBV27	TRBJ1-4	TRBD1	large	CASSPRTGWEKLFF	TGTGCCAGCAGCCCACGGACAGGATGGGAAAAACTGTTTTTT
TRBV6-6	TRBJ2-1	-	-	CASSLYNEQFF	TGTGCCAGCAGCCTATACAATGAGCAGTTCTTC
TRBV6-1	TRBJ1-1	TRBD1	-	CASSEGTGSRALSAFF	TGTGCCAGCAGTGAAGGGACAGGATCAAGGGCCCTGTCGGCTTTCTTT
TRBV5-6	TRBJ2-3	-	medium-sized	CASSYGVTDTQYF	TGTGCCAGCAGCTACGGGGTGACAGATACGCAGTATTTT
TRBV5-6	TRBJ2-5	-	medium-sized	CASSLGQGWAETQYF	TGTGCCAGCAGCTTGGGGCAGGGGTGGGCAGAGACCCAGTACTTC
TRBV25-1	TRBJ1-1	-	-	CASSGNTEAFF	TGTGCCAGCAGTGGGAACACTGAAGCTTTCTTT
TRBV7-8	TRBJ1-1	-	medium-sized	CASSLQGINTEAFF	TGTGCCAGCAGCTTACAGGGAATTAACACTGAAGCTTTCTTT
TRBV5-1	TRBJ1-1	-	medium-sized	CASSSHWEGPSWDTEAFF	TGCGCCAGCAGCTCACATTGGGAGGGGCCCTCCTGGGACACTGAAGCTTTCTTT
TRBV14	TRBJ2-7	-	few	CASSLPFDPGEQYF	TGTGCCAGCAGCCTCCCTTTTGACCCTGGCGAGCAGTACTTC
TRBV12-3/TRBV12-4	TRBJ2-1	TRBD2	medium-sized	CASSLTTSGGSYNEQFF	TGTGCCAGCAGTCTTACGACTAGCGGGGGCTCCTACAATGAGCAGTTCTTC
TRBV20-1	TRBJ2-3	-	large	CSASFGPDTQYF	TGCAGTGCTAGTTTCGGCCCAGATACGCAGTATTTT
TRBV25-1	TRBJ2-1	-	medium-sized	CASSKITYNEQFF	TGTGCCAGCAGTAAGATAACCTACAATGAGCAGTTCTTC
TRBV27	TRBJ2-1	TRBD1	large	CASSLRGTEGTEQFF	TGTGCCAGCAGTTTGAGGGGGACAGAGGGGACTGAGCAGTTCTTC
TRBV2	TRBJ2-1	TRBD2	few	CASVSGGFGEQFF	TGTGCCAGCGTCAGCGGGGGATTTGGTGAGCAGTTCTTC
TRBV5-1	TRBJ2-1	TRBD2	-	CASSLGGLRGDEQFF	TGCGCCAGCAGCTTAGGGGGTCTGCGGGGGGATGAGCAGTTCTTC
TRBV6-1	TRBJ2-4	-	medium-sized	CASRMVTPAKNIQYF	TGTGCCAGCAGAATGGTAACACCCGCCAAAAACATTCAGTACTTC
TRBV5-1	TRBJ1-6	TRBD1	-	CASSRSTTGMVNSPLHF	TGCGCCAGCAGCCGATCTACGACAGGGATGGTTAATTCACCCCTCCACTTT